These 15 T cell receptor beta chains originate from one sample sequenced in a study of T cell responses to AZD1222 COVID-19 vaccine. Profiled with immunoSEQ multiplex PCR; TCRdb holds only in-frame clones, not every one. The top ten clones hold 20% of a sample with tens of thousands of clones, roughly three quarters of them seen once. The source was peripheral blood, collected on day 0 of MenACWY control vaccination. These TCRs come from an adult in good health.

This chain connects TRBV4-1 to TRBJ2-7; D unresolved. V was pared by 1 base and J by 3 bases, with 4 bases between. Germline V gene sequence: CDR1 MGHRA, CDR2 YSYEKL. The CDR3 is 12 amino acids. CDR3 sequence reads: CASSQGRYEQYF. The CDR3 DNA reads as TGCGCCAGCAGCCAAGGCCGCTACGAGCAGTACTTC.

The J gene is TRBJ1-5, the V gene TRBV27; no firm D call. This CDR3 comprises 15 residues. V dropped 6 bases and J dropped 1 base, with 13 bases sitting between them. Germline CDR1 and CDR2: MNHEY and SMNVEV (reference sequence). In DNA, the CDR3 is TGTGCCAGCAGACCCTATTGGAGGAGCAATCAGCCCCAGCATTTT. It translates to CASRPYWRSNQPQHF.

The chain carries TRBV7-9 and TRBJ1-3; D is ambiguous. The length of the CDR3 is 15 residues. Germline V gene lookup returns CDR1 SEHNR and CDR2 FQNEAQ (reference sequence). Trimming stripped 7 bases from V and 0 bases from J, with 13 bases between. The CDR3 region is CASTPKGFSGNTIYF. Here the CDR3 DNA reads TGTGCCAGCACCCCCAAGGGTTTCTCTGGAAACACCATATATTTT.

The J gene is TRBJ1-2, the V gene TRBV2, with 8 bases lining up with TRBD1. V lost 3 bases, J lost 5 bases, and 8 bases stayed unmatched. The CDR3 has 15 amino acids. Looked up from germline, CDR1 is SNHLY and CDR2 is FYNNEI. In nucleotides, the CDR3 is TGTGCCAGCAGTGACAGGACAGGGTCCCATTATGGCTACACCTTC. This codes for CASSDRTGSHYGYTF.

V gene TRBV7-2 combines with J gene TRBJ2-1, with 8 positions matching TRBD1. The CDR3 runs to 16 residues. The J segment lost 0 bases and the V segment lost 3 bases, leaving 4 bases of the junction unmatched. The germline V gene has CDR1 SGHTA and CDR2 FQGNSA. Here the CDR3 reads CASSFSGQGSYNEQFF. The CDR3, as DNA: TGTGCCAGCAGCTTCTCAGGACAGGGCTCCTACAATGAGCAGTTCTTC.

The V and J genes are TRBV4-1 and TRBJ2-3; D not certain. V shed 0 bases and J shed 3 bases, with 13 bases lying between them. In germline, CDR1 is MGHRA, CDR2 YSYEKL. The CDR3 consists of 16 residues. The CDR3 loop is CASSQDLGMGTDTQYF. Here the CDR3 DNA reads TGCGCCAGCAGCCAAGATCTAGGCATGGGTACAGATACGCAGTATTTT.

J is TRBJ1-6 and V is TRBV19; D is possibly TRBD1 (5 bases). Looked up from germline, CDR1 is LNHDA and CDR2 is SQIVND (reference sequence). There are 14 residues in the CDR3. V lost 7 bases, J lost 7 bases, and 14 bases lay in between. The CDR3 loop reads CASKWTDTNSPLHF. The CDR3 DNA sequence: TGTGCCAGTAAGTGGACGGACACCAATTCACCCCTCCACTTT.

This chain links TRBV28 with TRBJ1-2, with D hard to call. Trimming left V 7 bases short and J 3 bases short, with 15 bases between. The CDR3 consists of 14 residues. The germline V gene has CDR1 MDHEN and CDR2 SYDVKM. The CDR3: CASTPAPGDYGYTF. CDR3 nucleotide sequence: TGTGCCAGCACCCCCGCCCCCGGGGACTATGGCTACACCTTC.

The chain links TRBV2 to TRBJ2-1; possibly TRBD2 for D (7 bases). Trimming stripped 4 bases from V and 0 bases from J, with 16 bases between. CDR1 SNHLY and CDR2 FYNNEI come from the germline V gene. This CDR3 comprises 17 residues. The CDR3 nucleotides are TGTGCCAGCAGTGTGGAACGGGCGGGGGCCTCCTACAATGAGCAGTTCTTC. Its translation: CASSVERAGASYNEQFF.

The chain employs TRBV5-4 and TRBJ1-1, with a possible D match to TRBD1 (6 bases). The CDR3 runs 13 residues. V was shortened by 4 bases and J by 5 bases, with 12 bases between the two germline ends. Germline loops: CDR1 SGHNT, CDR2 YYREEE (reference sequence). Written as DNA, the CDR3 is TGTGCCAGCAGCGAGAGGGGGAGGACTGAAGCTTTCTTT. This encodes CASSERGRTEAFF.

The rearrangement links TRBV19 to TRBJ1-3, with 9 bases matching TRBD1. The CDR3 contains 17 residues. Germline V lookup: CDR1 LNHDA, CDR2 SQIVND (reference sequence). V dropped 7 bases and J dropped 2; count of bases not matched to a gene: 12. For the CDR3, the DNA is TGTGCCAGTAAAGGGGACAGGGTATTAACGACTGGAAACACCATATATTTT. Its protein is CASKGDRVLTTGNTIYF.

The V call is TRBV14, the J call TRBJ2-1; maybe TRBD1 (5 bases). CDR1 is SGHDN and CDR2 is FVKESK in the germline V gene. V was cut by 2 bases and J by 10 bases, with 12 bases left in between. The CDR3 consists of 13 residues. In nucleotides, the CDR3 is TGTGCCAGCAGCCAACAGGGTTACGGAGAGCAGTTCTTC. Protein sequence: CASSQQGYGEQFF.

The V call is TRBV6-1, the J call TRBJ1-1; possibly TRBD1 for D (5 bases). This CDR3 has 11 amino acids. Germline assignment: CDR1 MNHNS and CDR2 SASEGT. The germline V and J ends were trimmed by 3 bases and 7 bases, with 6 bases remaining between them. The CDR3 spells CASSDRVEAFF. CDR3 DNA sequence: TGTGCCAGCAGTGACAGGGTTGAAGCTTTCTTT.

V gene TRBV10-2 combines with J gene TRBJ2-1; 7 nucleotides agree with TRBD2. The CDR3 sequence is 17 residues long. V dropped 2 bases and J dropped 6; count of bases not matched to a gene: 13. In germline, CDR1 is WSHSY, CDR2 SAAADI. CDR3 in amino acids: CASSERGDGGKSNEQFF. CDR3 in DNA: TGCGCCAGCAGTGAGCGGGGGGATGGGGGAAAGTCCAATGAGCAGTTCTTC.

The rearrangement links TRBV6-5 to TRBJ2-1; 9 nucleotides align to TRBD1. The CDR3 totals 14 residues. Germline-derived CDR1 and CDR2 are MNHEY and SVGAGI. V gave up 8 bases and J gave up 9 bases; unmatched junction bases: 11. The CDR3 DNA follows: TGTGCCAGCCAGGGACAGGGAAAATCCGGTGAGCAGTTCTTC. This codes for CASQGQGKSGEQFF.